One and the same sample provided the 16 T cell receptor beta chains below, sequenced in a study of technical replicates of blood from a handful of donors. Assay: immunoSEQ multiplex PCR; the TCRdb copy retains only in-frame clones and omits some. Of about 82,000 clones detected, 95% to 96% appear once; the ten largest clones hold about 0.41%. Material: T cells isolated from PBMCs. The source is a human donor in good health.

The chain has TRBV18 and TRBJ2-3, with D unresolved. The germline V gene has CDR1 KGHSH and CDR2 LQKENI. The CDR3 loop spans 11 amino acids. V was clipped by 4 bases and J by 5 bases, with 4 bases between them. The CDR3 sequence is CASSLQDTQYF. The CDR3 DNA reads as TGTGCCAGCTCACTTCAAGATACGCAGTATTTT. The whole variable domain, remainder taken from reference TRBV18 and TRBJ2-3, is NAGVMQNPRHLVRRRGQEARLRCSPMKGHSHVYWYRQLPEEGLKFMVYLQKENIIDESGMPKERFSAEFPKEGPSILRIQQVVRGDSAAYFCASSLQDTQYFGPGTRLTVL.

CDR3 coding DNA: TGTGCCAGCTCTCTACAACAGGCTTCCTACGAGCAGTACTTC. Encoded protein: CASSLQQASYEQYF. The rearrangement links TRBV18 to TRBJ2-7; D is possibly TRBD1 (5 bases). CDR3 length: 14 amino acids. Germline lookup yields CDR1 KGHSH and CDR2 LQKENI. The V gene lost 6 bases and the J gene lost 1 base, with 13 bases spanning the gap.

V gene TRBV7-2 combines with J gene TRBJ1-2, with D uncertain. CDR1 is SGHTA, CDR2 FQGNSA, per germline. Trimming shortened V by 1 base and J by 7 bases, and 4 bases separated the two germline ends. This CDR3 contains 11 residues. DNA of the CDR3: TGTGCCAGCAGCTTAGGGGCTGGCTACACCTTC. Translation: CASSLGAGYTF.

The chain couples TRBV6-1 to TRBJ1-2; D gene uncertain. CDR1 is MNHNS and CDR2 is SASEGT in the germline V gene. V lost 2 bases, J lost 4 bases, and 17 bases lay in between. The CDR3 runs 16 residues. CDR3 in amino acids: CASSEKGAYTTYGYTF. As DNA, the CDR3 is TGTGCCAGCAGTGAAAAAGGAGCGTATACGACCTATGGCTACACCTTC.

The chain links TRBV14 to TRBJ2-3, with a weak D call TRBD2 (5 bases). V was pared by 0 bases and J by 7 bases, with 11 bases between. The CDR3 is 14 amino acids. Germline-derived CDR1 and CDR2 are SGHDN and FVKESK. CDR3 coding DNA: TGTGCCAGCAGCCAAGACTCGGGGATGTATACGCAGTATTTT. It is translated as CASSQDSGMYTQYF.

The chain's CDR3 is CASSRGTEAFF. The CDR3 DNA sequence: TGTGCCAGTAGTCGGGGCACTGAAGCTTTCTTT. V and J are TRBV19 and TRBJ1-1; D is unclear. From germline, CDR1 is LNHDA and CDR2 SQIVND (reference sequence). V gave up 5 bases and J gave up 4 bases, with 5 bases separating them. The CDR3 has 11 residues.

The genes are TRBV20-1 and TRBJ2-7; 10 bases match TRBD2. Trimming at V came to 7 bases and at J to 7 bases, leaving 4 bases not matched to a gene. The CDR3 loop spans 11 amino acids. CDR1 DFQATT and CDR2 SNEGSKA come from the germline V gene (reference sequence). In DNA, the CDR3 is TGCAGTGGTGCTAGCGGGAGAGAGCAGTACTTC. Protein product: CSGASGREQYF.

This chain connects TRBV9 to TRBJ2-7; 7 bases align to TRBD2. Germline CDR1 SGDLS, CDR2 YYNGEE. Trimming cost V 3 bases and J 3 bases; bases outside gene matches: 9. The CDR3 sequence is 15 residues long. Here the CDR3 reads CASSASSGAFYEQYF. CDR3 nucleotide sequence: TGTGCCAGCAGCGCCTCTAGCGGAGCTTTCTACGAGCAGTACTTC.

The chain couples TRBV6-1 to TRBJ2-7, with D maybe TRBD2 (6 bases). CDR3 length: 14 amino acids. CDR1 and CDR2 from the germline V gene are MNHNS and SASEGT. V lost 6 bases and J lost 3, with 15 bases in between. The CDR3: CASSSGSLLYEQYF. CDR3 bases: TGTGCCAGCAGCTCCGGGAGCCTTCTCTACGAGCAGTACTTC.

DNA for the CDR3: TGTGCCAGCAGCGTAGACGGGACCCAGTACTTC. This gives the protein CASSVDGTQYF. The chain couples TRBV9 to TRBJ2-5, with D unclear. The CDR3 runs to 11 residues. The V end was cut by 0 bases, the J end by 7 bases, with 4 bases between. Germline CDR1 and CDR2: SGDLS and YYNGEE.

V usage is TRBV11-2 and J usage is TRBJ2-7, with 7 bases lining up with TRBD1. Germline V gene lookup returns CDR1 SGHAT and CDR2 FQNNGV. V lost 1 base to trimming and J lost 3 bases; unmatched junction nucleotides: 3. The CDR3 totals 14 residues. In DNA form, the CDR3 reads TGTGCCAGCAGCTTAGGAGGGGGCGGCTACGAGCAGTACTTC. Its protein is CASSLGGGGYEQYF.

The chain combines TRBV4-3 with TRBJ1-1; 8 positions agree with TRBD1. The CDR3 contains 17 residues. J gave up 0 bases and V 0 bases, and 6 bases lay outside the gene matches. Per the germline V gene, CDR1 is LGHNA and CDR2 is YSLEER. The CDR3 protein is CASSQDVRGQVNTEAFF. The CDR3 DNA reads TGCGCCAGCAGCCAAGATGTCAGGGGGCAAGTGAACACTGAAGCTTTCTTT.

V and J are TRBV21-1 and TRBJ1-1; the table assigns TRBD1, which was not confirmed against the DNA. TRBV21-1 constitutes a pseudogene. The CDR3 has 14 residues. The CDR3, as DNA: TGTGCCAGCACCCTGGGACAGGAGGGCACTGAAGCTTTCTTT. Its translation: CASTLGQEGTEAFF.

This chain connects TRBV28 to TRBJ1-2; TRBD1 aligns across 10 bases. V lost 2 bases and J lost 7; bases outside the gene matches: 1. The CDR3 spans 13 residues. The germline gives CDR1 MDHEN, CDR2 SYDVKM. This CDR3 is CASSLGTGVGYTF. In nucleotides, the CDR3 is TGTGCCAGCAGTTTAGGGACAGGGGTTGGCTACACCTTC.

The chain uses TRBV5-6 and TRBJ2-7; D may be TRBD2 (6 bases). Germline V CDR1 and CDR2: SGHDT, YYEEEE. CDR3 length equals 14 residues. The ends were cut back, 4 bases at V and 3 bases at J, with 14 bases in the middle. CDR3 coding DNA: TGTGCCAGCAGCATACCGGGACTTTACTACGAGCAGTACTTC. Protein sequence: CASSIPGLYYEQYF.

CDR3 in amino acids: CAWSGLRNTEAFF. CDR3 in DNA: TGTGCCTGGAGTGGACTCAGGAACACTGAAGCTTTCTTT. J is TRBJ1-1 and V is TRBV30, with no clear D. V gave up 1 base and J gave up 1 base, with 7 bases separating them. CDR1 is GTSNPN and CDR2 is SVGIG in the germline V gene (reference sequence). The CDR3 sequence is 13 residues long.